The clone carrying this TCR beta chain has just a few counts. Antigen unknown. In germline, CDR1 is SGHVS, CDR2 FNYEAQ. This CDR3 region has 18 residues. V lost 0 bases, J lost 1 base, and 9 bases stayed unmatched. These data come from a study of naive and memory T cell subsets. CMV status came from CD4+ T cell IFNgamma after overnight CMV lysate stimulation of fresh PBMCs. Cells stained for CD3, CD4, CD8, CD45RA, CD27 and viability were sorted into four CD45RA/CD27 subsets. An equimolar mix of two oligonucleotides served as the beta constant-region primer for TRBC1 and TRBC2. Four rounds of PCR amplified the ligated cDNA using nested alpha and beta constant-region primers plus SP2. TCRdb independently ran MiXCR on the UMI-ligation and nested PCR reads; one entry per CDR3 protein. The profile shows 20,000 to 25,000 distinct CDR3 sequences, around 8.8% of them singletons. General study findings and limits: Diversity fell and Gini index rose from naive through CM, EM, EMRA. Over 95% of naive TCR sequences appeared only once after error correction, unlike memory subsets.

This sequence joins TRBV7-6 and TRBJ2-5; 9 bases fit TRBD2. Specimen: central memory CD8+ T cells from blood. The TCR originated in a human donor in good health. In DNA form, the CDR3 reads TGTGCCAGCAGCTTAGCGTGGGCAGCGGGAGGTGCCCAAGAGACCCAGTACTTC. Residues: CASSLAWAAGGAQETQYF.